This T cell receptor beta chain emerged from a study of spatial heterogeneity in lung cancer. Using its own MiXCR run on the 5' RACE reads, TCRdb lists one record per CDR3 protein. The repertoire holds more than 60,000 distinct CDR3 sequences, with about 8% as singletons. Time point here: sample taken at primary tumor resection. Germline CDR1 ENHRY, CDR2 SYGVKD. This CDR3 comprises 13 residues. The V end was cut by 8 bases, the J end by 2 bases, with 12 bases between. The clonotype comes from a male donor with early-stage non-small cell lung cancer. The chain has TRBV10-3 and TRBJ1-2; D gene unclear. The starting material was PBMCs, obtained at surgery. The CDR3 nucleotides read TGTGCCATCGGAGGCGAAGGGAACTATGGCTACACCTTC. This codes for CAIGGEGNYGYTF.